These 9 T cell receptor beta chains were sequenced from one sample in a study of shared clonotypes between healthy human individuals. Only in-frame clones appear in the TCRdb table, and some are missing; sequencing was by immunoSEQ multiplex PCR. The sample includes about 2.3 million clones, roughly 90% seen only once; the top ten take about 0.36%. Material: naive CD4+ T cells from PBMCs. The subset: CD45RA+ positively selected. These receptors came from a man in his late teens or twenties in good health. Some clones in this sample may be carry-over from other donors' samples.

The V gene is TRBV18, the J gene TRBJ1-3; D uncertain. Trimming took 3 bases from V and 8 from J, leaving 11 bases between them. Germline V lookup: CDR1 KGHSH, CDR2 LQKENI. The CDR3 loop spans 13 amino acids. The CDR3 region is CASSPGLLDTIYF. CDR3 DNA sequence: TGTGCCAGCTCACCTGGCCTCCTGGACACCATATATTTT.

J is TRBJ1-2 and V is TRBV27; 7 bases match TRBD1. CDR1 is MNHEY, CDR2 SMNVEV, per germline (reference sequence). The CDR3 consists of 14 residues. The J segment lost 7 bases and the V segment lost 3 bases, leaving 8 bases of the junction unmatched. CDR3 nucleotides: TGTGCCAGCAGTTTCAACAGGGGATATGGTGGCTACACCTTC. Residues: CASSFNRGYGGYTF.

The rearrangement uses TRBV7-3 and TRBJ2-7, with 9 bases identical to TRBD2. The CDR3 runs to 15 residues. Looked up from germline, CDR1 is SGHTA and CDR2 is FQGTGA. Trimming cost V 5 bases and J 5 bases; bases outside gene matches: 10. The CDR3 here is CASSRDSGRQNEQYF. In DNA, the CDR3 is TGTGCCAGCAGCCGCGATAGCGGGAGACAGAACGAGCAGTACTTC.

The rearrangement uses TRBV30 and TRBJ2-7; 9 positions agree with TRBD1. CDR1 and CDR2 (germline): GTSNPN, SVGIG (reference sequence). This CDR3 is built from 16 residues. Unmatched junction bases numbered 15, after V lost 8 bases and J lost 1 base. CDR3 in amino acids: CAVNRDRALGSYEQYF. The CDR3 bases are TGTGCCGTCAACCGGGACAGGGCCCTCGGTTCCTACGAGCAGTACTTC.

The CDR3 nucleotides are TGTGCCAGCAGCCTACTTGGGATAGGCGTCCAAGAGACCCAGTACTTC. Protein sequence: CASSLLGIGVQETQYF. The chain employs TRBV7-2 and TRBJ2-5, with D uncertain. The CDR3 loop spans 16 amino acids. Deletions cut 5 bases from V and 1 base from J, with 17 bases between. Germline assignment: CDR1 SGHTA and CDR2 FQGNSA.

The chain links TRBV2 to TRBJ2-1; TRBD2 aligns across 9 bases. Unmatched junction bases numbered 6, after V lost 2 bases and J lost 7 bases. The germline gives CDR1 SNHLY, CDR2 FYNNEI. CDR3 size: 15 residues. The CDR3 coding sequence is TGTGCCAGCAGTGAACGAGCGGGGGGTGTGAATGAGCAGTTCTTC. Protein product: CASSERAGGVNEQFF. Full variable domain (remainder filled in from reference TRBV2 and TRBJ2-1): EPEVTQTPSHQVTQMGQEVILRCVPISNHLYFYWYRQILGQKVEFLVSFYNNEISEKSEIFDDQFSVERPDGSNFTLKIRSTKLEDSAMYFCASSERAGGVNEQFFGPGTRLTVL.

This chain joins TRBV10-3 and TRBJ2-7; 10 bases align to TRBD1. Germline loops: CDR1 ENHRY, CDR2 SYGVKD. V gave up 8 bases and J gave up 3 bases; unmatched junction bases: 4. This CDR3 region has 13 residues. The CDR3 reads CAISGQGYYEQYF. The CDR3 DNA follows: TGTGCCATCTCGGGACAGGGGTACTACGAGCAGTACTTC.

This chain joins TRBV5-4 and TRBJ2-7; 8 bases map to TRBD2. The CDR3 runs to 16 residues. Losses at the gene ends were 4 bases for V and 1 base for J; bases not matched to a gene: 10. CDR1 is SGHNT and CDR2 is YYREEE in the germline V gene (reference sequence). The CDR3 DNA reads as TGTGCCAGCAGCCCCCGGGGGGGAGCGCTGTCCTACGAGCAGTACTTC. Its protein is CASSPRGGALSYEQYF.

The count of this clone is one. The V call is TRBV7-2, the J call TRBJ1-1; tentatively, D is TRBD1 (6 bases). Trimming stripped 2 bases from V and 6 bases from J, with 7 bases between. The germline CDR1 and CDR2 sequences are SGHTA and FQGNSA. This CDR3 is 12 amino acids long. In nucleotides, the CDR3 is TGTGCCAGCAGCTTACGGACAGCTGAAGCTTTCTTT. As protein: CASSLRTAEAFF.